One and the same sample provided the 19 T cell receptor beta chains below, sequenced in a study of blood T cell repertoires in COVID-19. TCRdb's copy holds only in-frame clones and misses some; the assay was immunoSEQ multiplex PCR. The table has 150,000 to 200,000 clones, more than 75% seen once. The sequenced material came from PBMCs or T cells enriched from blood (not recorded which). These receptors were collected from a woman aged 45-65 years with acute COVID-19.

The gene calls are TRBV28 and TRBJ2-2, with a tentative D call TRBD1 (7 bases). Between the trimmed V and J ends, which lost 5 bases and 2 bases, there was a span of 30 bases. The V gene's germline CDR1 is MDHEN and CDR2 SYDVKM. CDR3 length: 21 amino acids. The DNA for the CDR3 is TGTGCCAGCAGTCTATACCCTGGGACAGTGTTGGCGGGGTCAAACACCGGGGAGCTGTTTTTT. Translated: CASSLYPGTVLAGSNTGELFF.

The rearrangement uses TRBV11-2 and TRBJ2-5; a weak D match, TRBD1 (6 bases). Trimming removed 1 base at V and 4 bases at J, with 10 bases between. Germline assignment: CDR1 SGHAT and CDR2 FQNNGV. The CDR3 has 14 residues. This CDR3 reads CASSLGDTRETQYF. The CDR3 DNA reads TGTGCCAGCAGCTTAGGGGACACGAGAGAGACCCAGTACTTC.

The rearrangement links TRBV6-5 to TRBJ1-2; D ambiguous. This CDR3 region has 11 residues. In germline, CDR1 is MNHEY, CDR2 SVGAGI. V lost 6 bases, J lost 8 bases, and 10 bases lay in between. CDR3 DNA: TGTGCCAGCAGCTCTACGTGGGGCTACACCTTC. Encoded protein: CASSSTWGYTF.

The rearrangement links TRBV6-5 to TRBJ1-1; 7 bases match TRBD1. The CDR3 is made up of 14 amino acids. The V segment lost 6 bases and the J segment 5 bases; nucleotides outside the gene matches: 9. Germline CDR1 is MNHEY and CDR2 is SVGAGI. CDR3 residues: CASSLETGRTEAFF. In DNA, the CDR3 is TGTGCCAGCAGCTTAGAGACAGGGAGAACTGAAGCTTTCTTT.

CDR3 in DNA: TGTGCCAGCAGTTGGGGCGGGGGGCGCACAGATACGCAGTATTTT. The encoded protein is CASSWGGGRTDTQYF. The rearrangement links TRBV28 to TRBJ2-3, with 8 bases identical to TRBD2. CDR1 is MDHEN and CDR2 is SYDVKM in the germline V gene. Trimming cost V 4 bases and J 1 base; bases outside gene matches: 4. CDR3 length equals 15 residues.

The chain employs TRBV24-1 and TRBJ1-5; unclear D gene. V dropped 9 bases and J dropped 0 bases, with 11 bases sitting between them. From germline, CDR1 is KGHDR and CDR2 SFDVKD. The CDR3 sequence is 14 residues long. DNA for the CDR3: TGTGCCACCTCTGAGGTCGATAGCAATCAGCCCCAGCATTTT. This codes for CATSEVDSNQPQHF.

The CDR3 reads CSAQNPLGTKQFF. The CDR3 DNA follows: TGCAGCGCTCAGAACCCGCTGGGGACAAAGCAGTTCTTC. The V call is TRBV29-1, the J call TRBJ2-1; TRBD1 is a possible D gene (6 bases). The CDR3 totals 13 residues. With 7 bases removed from V and 11 bases from J, the gap between germline ends came to 21 bases. Germline lookup yields CDR1 SQVTM and CDR2 ANQGSEA.

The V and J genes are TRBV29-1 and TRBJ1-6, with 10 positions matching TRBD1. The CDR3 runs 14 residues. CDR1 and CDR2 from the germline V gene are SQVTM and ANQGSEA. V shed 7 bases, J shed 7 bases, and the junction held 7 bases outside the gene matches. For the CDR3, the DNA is TGCAGCGCCTCTGAGGGACAGGGGAATTCACCCCTCCACTTT. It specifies CSASEGQGNSPLHF.

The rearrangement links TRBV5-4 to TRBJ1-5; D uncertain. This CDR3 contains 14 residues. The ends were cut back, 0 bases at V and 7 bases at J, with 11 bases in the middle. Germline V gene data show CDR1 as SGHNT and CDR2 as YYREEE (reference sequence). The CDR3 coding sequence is TGTGCCAGCAGCTTGGGTGGTACAGACCAGCCCCAGCATTTT. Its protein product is CASSLGGTDQPQHF.

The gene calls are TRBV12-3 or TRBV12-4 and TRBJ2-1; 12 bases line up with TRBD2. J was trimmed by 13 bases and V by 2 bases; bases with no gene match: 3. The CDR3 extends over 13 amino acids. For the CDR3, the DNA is TGTGCCAGCAGTTTAAAACTAGCGGGGGGTCAGTTCTTC. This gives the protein CASSLKLAGGQFF.

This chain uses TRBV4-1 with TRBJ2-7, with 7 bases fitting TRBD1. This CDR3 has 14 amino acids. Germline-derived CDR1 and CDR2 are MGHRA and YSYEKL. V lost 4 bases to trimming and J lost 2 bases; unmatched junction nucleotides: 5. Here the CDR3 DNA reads TGCGCCAGCAGCCCACAGGGGTTAACCTACGAGCAGTACGTC. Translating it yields CASSPQGLTYEQYV.

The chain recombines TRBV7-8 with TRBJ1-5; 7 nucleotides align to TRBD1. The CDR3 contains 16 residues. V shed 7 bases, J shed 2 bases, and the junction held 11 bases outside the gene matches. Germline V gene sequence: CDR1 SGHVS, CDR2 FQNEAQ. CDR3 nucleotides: TGTGCCAGCAATATCTTAGGTGGACAGGGCAATCAGCCCCAGCATTTT. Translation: CASNILGGQGNQPQHF.

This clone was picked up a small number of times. In DNA, the CDR3 is TGTGCCAGCACCGCGGGGGGGCTAAGCAATCAGCCCCAGCATTTT. This encodes CASTAGGLSNQPQHF. V gene TRBV28 combines with J gene TRBJ1-5; D possibly corresponds to TRBD1 (6 bases). V lost 7 bases to trimming and J lost 1 base, with 14 bases between them. This CDR3 region has 15 residues. Germline CDR1 reads MDHEN; CDR2 reads SYDVKM.

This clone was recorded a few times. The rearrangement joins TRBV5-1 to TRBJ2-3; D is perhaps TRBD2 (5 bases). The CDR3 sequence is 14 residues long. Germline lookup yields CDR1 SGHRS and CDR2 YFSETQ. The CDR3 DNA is TGCGGGGATGGGCGGGCCCAAAGCACAGATACGCAGTATTTT. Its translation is CGDGRAQSTDTQYF.

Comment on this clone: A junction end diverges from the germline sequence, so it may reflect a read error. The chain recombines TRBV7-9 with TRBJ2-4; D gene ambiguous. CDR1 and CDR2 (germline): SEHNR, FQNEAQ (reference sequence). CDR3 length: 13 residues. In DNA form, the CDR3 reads TGTGCCAGCAGCCCTGATGACCGGGTTAAGATGAACTTC. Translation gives CASSPDDRVKMNF.

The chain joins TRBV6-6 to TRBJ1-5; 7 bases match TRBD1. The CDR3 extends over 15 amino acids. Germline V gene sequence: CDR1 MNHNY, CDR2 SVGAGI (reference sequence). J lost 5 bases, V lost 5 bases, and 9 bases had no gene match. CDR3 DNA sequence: TGTGCCAGCAGTCCCCGAGACAGGGTTTATCAGCCCCAGCATTTT. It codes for CASSPRDRVYQPQHF.

The CDR3 sequence is CASKFGGSYNEQFF. The DNA for the CDR3 is TGTGCCAGTAAATTCGGGGGTTCCTACAATGAGCAGTTCTTC. The chain recombines TRBV19 with TRBJ2-1; weak D call: TRBD2 (6 bases). The CDR3 sequence is 14 residues long. The V end was cut by 7 bases, the J end by 1 base, with 11 bases between. Germline V CDR1 and CDR2: LNHDA, SQIVND (reference sequence).

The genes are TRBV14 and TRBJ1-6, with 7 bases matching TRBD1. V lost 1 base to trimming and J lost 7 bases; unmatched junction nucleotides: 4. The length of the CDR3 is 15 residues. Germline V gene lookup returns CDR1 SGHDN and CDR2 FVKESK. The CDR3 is CASSQVYRGNSPLHF. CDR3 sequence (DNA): TGTGCCAGCAGCCAAGTCTACAGGGGCAATTCACCCCTCCACTTT.

The CDR3 reads CASSSRTGLYNEQFF. CDR3 in DNA: TGCGCCAGCAGCTCCCGGACAGGGCTCTACAATGAGCAGTTCTTC. V usage is TRBV5-1 and J usage is TRBJ2-1, with TRBD1 identical over 8 bases. V shed 3 bases and J 3 bases; nucleotides not matched to a gene: 5. CDR1 and CDR2 (germline): SGHRS, YFSETQ. The CDR3 spans 15 residues. The full variable domain, its missing parts supplied by reference TRBV5-1 and TRBJ2-1, is KAGVTQTPRYLIKTRGQQVTLSCSPISGHRSVSWYQQTPGQGLQFLFEYFSETQRNKGNFPGRFSGRQFSNSRSEMNVSTLELGDSALYLCASSSRTGLYNEQFFGPGTRLTVL.